The present T cell receptor (beta chain) was sequenced within a study of T cells in tumors and immune-related adverse events. This clone was observed a few times. Clones were sequenced by immunoSEQ multiplex PCR, and TCRdb holds only the in-frame ones, with some missing. The table shows 4,000 to 6,000 clones, with around 60% occurring only once. This CDR3 is built from 15 residues. The V gene's germline CDR1 is KGHSH and CDR2 LQKENI. The trim removed 2 bases at V and 0 bases at J, leaving 3 bases unmatched. This TCR came from a female donor with metastatic renal cell carcinoma. The specimen was gut tissue, collected from a patient treated with anti-PD-1 therapy. The V call is TRBV18, the J call TRBJ2-7; 8 nucleotides line up with TRBD2. CDR3: CASSPAGGPSYEQYF. The CDR3 DNA reads as TGTGCCAGCTCACCAGCGGGAGGCCCCTCCTACGAGCAGTACTTC. Full variable domain (outside the CDR3, taken from reference TRBV18 and TRBJ2-7): NAGVMQNPRHLVRRRGQEARLRCSPMKGHSHVYWYRQLPEEGLKFMVYLQKENIIDESGMPKERFSAEFPKEGPSILRIQQVVRGDSAAYFCASSPAGGPSYEQYFGPGTRLTVT.